Here is one T cell receptor (beta chain) with its context. This receptor's antigen is unknown. No base quality information exists; no much larger clone differs at one position. The data were taken from a study of blood T cell repertoires in COVID-19 (TCRdb year 2020). Some background on the complete study: Samples covering the acute and convalescent phases of COVID-19 were provided by collaborators in the United States, Italy and Spain. The samples were drawn from two sources: the first 160 participants of the ongoing ImmuneRACE study, and 1,000 to 1,500 subjects contributed by 6 global collaborators. A freely available public database, intended as a resource for researchers studying the immune response to SARS-CoV-2, is where the repertoires were released. The dataset comprised deeply sampled blood TCRbeta repertoires from subjects exposed to, actively infected with, or recovered from COVID-19. The material from the prospective study consisted of cDNA or gDNA derived from T cells, B-cell-depleted T cells, or PBMCs. Sample metadata almost always included a de-identified subject ID, COVID-19 status, age in years and sex. Where available, HLA class I and class II types were obtained from metadata supplied by the sample provider rather than from assay-based typing. Here is what the overall study found, with its caveats: The quantity of clinical and demographic metadata differed by source and by participant and was supplied without curation.

TCRbeta CDR3 regions were amplified from genomic DNA using the immunoSEQ Assay, a bias-controlled multiplex PCR. The source study handled its data this way. Within the assay, amplification of reference gene primers was used to estimate how many nucleated cells each sample contained. Sequence reads were collapsed and filtered to measure the absolute abundance of every unique TCRbeta CDR3 rearrangement. For each sample, productive Simpson clonality was calculated as the square root of Simpson's diversity index across productive rearrangements. This immuneACCESS table, as held by TCRdb, lists in-frame sequences with V and J called but not all clones. Of the missing ones, under half trace to an unresolved V gene in checked studies; the others have no known cause. The V and J calls and the clone size are those of that table, but D and trimming were determined from the DNA. Across this sample there are 200,000 to 300,000 clones, with roughly 80% seen only once. The top ten constitute less than 5% of the sample.

Whole blood was collected in K2EDTA tubes by collaborating institutions according to the institutions' own protocols. Collaborator samples were shipped for TCRbeta analysis as frozen whole blood, isolated PBMCs, or DNA extracted from either sample type. This receptor was identified in a man aged 55 to 70 with acute or convalescent COVID-19. The specimen sequenced was peripheral blood.

Read as DNA, the sequence is TGTGCCAGCACCCCCCCCCGGACAGGCACCTCTAACTATGGCTACACCTTC. This translates into CASTPPRTGTSNYGYTF. Recombination connected TRBV9 to TRBJ1-2; the junction holds 7 bases that match TRBD1. The cysteine opens and the phenylalanine closes a CDR3 of 17 amino acids. Only the CDR3 part of the read is kept: 51 bases, read in frame from the first base. The CDR1 and CDR2 encoded by the germline V gene are SGDLS and YYNGEE. V ends up 6 bases short and J 0 bases short, with an unmatched junction base count of 14.